These 10 T cell receptor beta chains were all obtained from the same sample, sequenced in a study of Ad26.COV2.S vaccination and SARS-CoV-2 variants (dated by TCRdb to 2020 to 2023). Library prep was done by the immunoSEQ multiplex PCR assay. In TCRdb, the immuneACCESS table is reduced to in-frame sequences with V and J assigned. These tables do not hold every clone; where another copy was compared, an unresolved V gene accounts for under half, and the others remain unexplained. This sample lists about 680,000 clones; more than 70% were detected once. In total, the top ten clones hold approximately 1.5% of the sample. Sample treatment or condition, as interpreted from the label and publication: some 20 received Ad26.COV2.S at low or high dose, single or two shots; 5 received placebo; per-sample allocation not given. Repertoires of vaccine and placebo recipients were sequenced from samples collected on day 63 after the first injection.

The sequenced sample was peripheral blood, obtained in a trial of Ad26.COV2.S vaccine versus placebo. All receptors come from a person between 18 and 65 years old who received the Ad26.COV2.S COVID-19 vaccine or a placebo.

The chain employs TRBV6-6 and TRBJ2-7; the D is unclear. The CDR3 runs 14 residues. V lost 2 bases and J 6 bases, leaving 14 bases between the germline ends. Germline V lookup: CDR1 MNHNY, CDR2 SVGAGI (reference sequence). Here the CDR3 reads CASSYDQSRSEQYF. The CDR3 coding sequence is TGTGCCAGCAGTTACGATCAGTCCAGGAGCGAGCAGTACTTC.

J is TRBJ1-2 and V is TRBV6-6, with 7 nucleotides matching TRBD1. The trim removed 2 bases at V and 3 bases at J, leaving 6 bases unmatched. This CDR3 spans 15 amino acids. Per germline, CDR1 MNHNY and CDR2 SVGAGI (reference sequence). The CDR3 DNA follows: TGTGCCAGCAGTTACGCCCTAGACAGGGACTATGGCTACACCTTC. Translation: CASSYALDRDYGYTF.

The gene calls are TRBV7-9 and TRBJ2-7; 10 bases are a match to TRBD2. This CDR3 region has 15 residues. The V gene's germline CDR1 is SEHNR and CDR2 FQNEAQ (reference sequence). J gave up 3 bases and V 5 bases, and 7 bases lay outside the gene matches. The CDR3 bases are TGTGCCAGCAGCGATTATAGACTAGCGGGCTACGAGCAGTACTTC. Translating gives CASSDYRLAGYEQYF.

This chain uses TRBV27 with TRBJ1-2, with 9 nucleotides matching TRBD1. V was pared by 5 bases and J by 4 bases, with 8 bases of the junction left unmatched. The CDR3 covers 15 residues. Germline values: CDR1 MNHEY, CDR2 SMNVEV (reference sequence). The CDR3 protein is CASSRDRGGPYGYTF. For the CDR3, the DNA is TGTGCCAGCAGTAGAGACAGGGGGGGGCCCTATGGCTACACCTTC.

The J gene is TRBJ1-3, the V gene TRBV27, with a weak D call TRBD1 (6 bases). Looked up from germline, CDR1 is MNHEY and CDR2 is SMNVEV (reference sequence). The germline V and J ends were trimmed by 6 bases and 2 bases, with 11 bases remaining between them. CDR3 length: 14 residues. The chain's CDR3 is CASRPGHPGNTIYF. The CDR3 nucleotides are TGTGCCAGCAGACCGGGACACCCTGGAAACACCATATATTTT.

The rearrangement links TRBV10-3 to TRBJ2-7; TRBD1 agrees at 8 bases. Per germline, CDR1 ENHRY and CDR2 SYGVKD. This CDR3 has 14 amino acids. V was pared by 4 bases and J by 5 bases, with 7 bases of the junction left unmatched. The CDR3 DNA sequence: TGTGCCATCAGTGGAGGACAGGGCGAAGACGAGCAGTACTTC. It is translated as CAISGGQGEDEQYF.

The chain employs TRBV30 and TRBJ2-2; no reliable D call. The V gene's germline CDR1 is GTSNPN and CDR2 SVGIG (reference sequence). CDR3 length: 13 residues. V lost 3 bases and J lost 3, with 8 bases in between. CDR3 coding DNA: TGTGCCTGGAGGAGTTTAGACACCGGGGAGCTGTTTTTT. Protein: CAWRSLDTGELFF.

V usage is TRBV14 and J usage is TRBJ2-5; 10 bases match TRBD2. The CDR3 is made up of 15 amino acids. Per the germline V gene, CDR1 is SGHDN and CDR2 is FVKESK. After removal of 3 bases from V and 5 bases from J, the junction contained 6 bases not matched to a gene. The CDR3 reads CASSHGTSDAETQYF. Written as DNA, the CDR3 is TGTGCCAGCAGCCATGGGACTAGCGACGCGGAGACCCAGTACTTC. The full variable domain, its missing parts supplied by reference TRBV14 and TRBJ2-5, is EAGVTQFPSHSVIEKGQTVTLRCDPISGHDNLYWYRRVMGKEIKFLLHFVKESKQDESGMPNNRFLAERTGGTYSTLKVQPAELEDSGVYFCASSHGTSDAETQYFGPGTRLLVL.

The V and J genes are TRBV11-1 and TRBJ2-3, with 8 bases fitting TRBD2. Germline V gives CDR1 SGHAT, CDR2 FQDESV (reference sequence). There are 15 residues in the CDR3. V lost 2 bases to trimming and J lost 2 bases; unmatched junction nucleotides: 3. CDR3 bases: TGTGCCAGCAGCTTACGGGGGGGCCCCACAGATACGCAGTATTTT. Translating gives CASSLRGGPTDTQYF.

The V and J genes are TRBV15 and TRBJ2-4; either TRBD1 or TRBD2 may fit D (7 bases each). The CDR3 has 18 residues. V was cut by 0 bases and J by 1 base, with 16 bases left in between. In germline, CDR1 is LNHNV, CDR2 YYDKDF (reference sequence). CDR3 nucleotides: TGTGCCACCAGCAGAGATCAGGGAGGGGGCAGGGCCAAAAACATTCAGTACTTC. Protein sequence: CATSRDQGGGRAKNIQYF.